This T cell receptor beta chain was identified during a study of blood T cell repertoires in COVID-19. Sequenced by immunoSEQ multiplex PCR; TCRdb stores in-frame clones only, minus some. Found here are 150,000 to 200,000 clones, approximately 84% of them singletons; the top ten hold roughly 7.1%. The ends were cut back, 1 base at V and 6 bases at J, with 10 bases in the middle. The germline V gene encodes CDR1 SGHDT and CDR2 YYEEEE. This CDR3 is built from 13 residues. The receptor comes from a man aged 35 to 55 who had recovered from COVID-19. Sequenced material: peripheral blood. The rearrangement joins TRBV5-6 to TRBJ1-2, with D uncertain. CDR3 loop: CASSLYGSHGYTF. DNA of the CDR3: TGTGCCAGCAGCTTGTATGGGAGCCATGGCTACACCTTC.